This T cell receptor (beta chain) derives from a study of Ad26.COV2.S vaccination and SARS-CoV-2 variants (dated by TCRdb to the early 2020s). For context, the study as a whole: Donors in the vaccine arm were drawn from COV1001, a phase I-IIa trial of Ad26.COV2.S in healthy adults that was multicentre, randomized, double-blind and placebo-controlled. Dosing of Ad26.COV2.S was intramuscular, at either 5x10^10 or 1x10^11 viral particles, delivered as one shot or as two shots spaced 56 days apart. The specificity and breadth of SARS-CoV-2-reactive T cell receptors after Ad26.COV2.S vaccination were assessed by TCRbeta repertoire sequencing. The TCR-sequenced set comprised approximately 30 samples: about 19 Ad26.COV2.S vaccine recipients, 5 placebo recipients and 8 SARS-CoV-2 convalescent individuals. Trial participants were randomized into five groups of five: low-dose or high-dose Ad26.COV2.S given once or twice, or placebo on both occasions. Investigators remained blinded to trial group allocation during experiments and outcome assessment.

The treatment or condition label, as the study defines it: around 19 received Ad26.COV2.S at low or high dose, single or two shots; a few received placebo; per-sample allocation not given. For vaccine and placebo recipients, the sequenced repertoires came from samples collected on day 63 after the first injection. Between 29 July and 7 August 2020, Cohort 1b enrolled about 27 adults aged 18-55 years at one site in Boston, USA. Ad26.COV2.S was a replication-incompetent adenovirus type 26 vector expressing a prefusion-stabilized SARS-CoV-2 spike protein from the original Wuhan strain. CDR1 and CDR2, looked up from the germline V gene, are MDHEN and SYDVKM. The CDR3 starts with the cysteine, ends with the phenylalanine, and has 15 residues. Solely the CDR3 DNA is kept, with 45 bases framed from the first base. V ends up 4 bases short and J 2 bases short, with an unmatched junction base count of 8. What the work shows at the level of the full study, not this receptor alone: Comparable non-spike TCR breadth was observed between vaccine and placebo recipients, consistent with only spike being contained in the vaccine. The authors noted that the TCR breadth and depth analyses may have underestimated total T cell responses. Compared with placebo recipients, Ad26.COV2.S recipients showed higher spike-specific TCR breadth (P = 0.0014). Comparing responses between vaccine doses or regimens was not something the study was powered to do. After vaccination, spike-specific CD8+ and CD4+ T cell responses were reported to show substantial breadth.

TCRbeta CDR3 regions were sequenced with the immunoSEQ Assay. After extraction, genomic DNA underwent amplification by bias-controlled multiplex PCR, followed by high-throughput sequencing. In the original analysis: To quantify the absolute abundance of each unique TCRbeta CDR3 region, sequences were collapsed and filtered. Usable DNA was measured by amplifying reference genes present in all nucleated cells, and TCRbeta template counts were normalized to that usable DNA to estimate T cell fraction. Repertoire TCRs were annotated as SARS-CoV-2-specific by exact matching of V gene, CDR3 amino acid sequence and J gene to a known reactive TCR set. The reference SARS-CoV-2 TCR set came from MIRA and was filtered for enrichment in COVID-19-positive ImmuneCODE repertoires, removing public or cross-reactive TCRs. Drawing on the MIRA antigens, annotated TCRs were analysed further at the level of specific ORF or position within ORF. Depth was the summed frequency of annotated unique rearrangements, while breadth was defined as annotated unique rearrangements over total unique productive rearrangements. TCR breadth was compared between groups using two-sided Wilcoxon rank-sum tests. TCRdb's version of the immuneACCESS table is confined to in-frame rearrangements and falls short of the full clone set. An unresolved V gene accounts for under half of the shortfall where checked; the remainder is of unknown origin. V and J calls and clone size are as listed in that table; D and trimming were resolved from the DNA. For this sample there are 300,000 to 400,000 clones; 80% to 90% appear just once. The top ten constitute approximately 5% of the sample.

Concerning this clone itself: This clone's antigen is unknown. Per-nucleotide qualities are absent, and no much larger clonotype sits a single base away.

Sequencing was performed on peripheral blood, taken in a trial of Ad26.COV2.S vaccine versus placebo. The origin of this receptor is a person between 18 and 65 years old who received the Ad26.COV2.S COVID-19 vaccine or a placebo. The chain links TRBV28 with TRBJ2-7; 7 middle bases align to TRBD2. For the CDR3, the sequence is CASSYLAEPPYEQYF. Read as DNA, the sequence is TGTGCCAGCAGTTACCTAGCGGAGCCCCCCTACGAGCAGTACTTC.